The 28 T cell receptor beta chains below were found in one sample sequenced in a study of shared clonotypes between healthy human individuals. Using immunoSEQ multiplex PCR, the repertoire was profiled, and TCRdb retains in-frame clones only, with some absent. This table holds millions of clones, approximately 94% found once. It was CD45RO-negative cells, positively selected for CCR7, that made up naive CD8 cells, with terminally differentiated effector memory CD45RA+ cells excluded. The material sequenced was naive CD8+ T cells from PBMCs. These receptors were obtained from a man between 18 and 29 years old in good health. Some clones in this sample may be carry-over from other donors' samples.

This clone has a single count. The chain recombines TRBV7-6 with TRBJ2-5; 16 bases align to TRBD2. CDR1 is SGHVS and CDR2 is FNYEAQ in the germline V gene. J lost 4 bases, V lost 7 bases, and 6 bases had no gene match. This CDR3 region has 16 residues. CDR3 loop: CASTGTSGRALETQYF. CDR3 bases: TGTGCCAGCACTGGGACTAGCGGGAGGGCCCTAGAGACCCAGTACTTC.

CDR3 sequence reads: CASREETQYF. The CDR3 DNA is TGTGCCAGCCGGGAGGAGACCCAGTACTTC. The chain joins TRBV7-7 to TRBJ2-5; D is possibly TRBD2 (6 bases). Trimming shortened V by 8 bases and J by 5 bases, and 6 bases separated the two germline ends. The CDR3 has 10 amino acids. The V gene's germline CDR1 is SSHAT and CDR2 FNYEAQ (reference sequence). The whole variable domain, remainder taken from reference TRBV7-7 and TRBJ2-5, is GAGVSQSPRYKVTKRGQDVTLRCDPISSHATLYWYQQALGQGPEFLTYFNYEAQPDKSGLPSDRFSAERPEGSISTLTIQRTEQRDSAMYRCASREETQYFGPGTRLLVL.

J is TRBJ2-3 and V is TRBV10-3; TRBD1 aligns across 9 bases. Germline trimming cut 6 bases from V and 2 bases from J; bases unmatched to any gene: 6. Germline CDR1 ENHRY, CDR2 SYGVKD. The CDR3 extends over 15 amino acids. CDR3 in amino acids: CAISYGTGYTDTQYF. CDR3 in DNA: TGTGCCATCAGCTACGGGACAGGGTACACAGATACGCAGTATTTT.

The chain joins TRBV19 to TRBJ2-7, with a weak D call TRBD2 (5 bases). Trimming left V 5 bases short and J 4 bases short, with 18 bases between. Per the germline V gene, CDR1 is LNHDA and CDR2 is SQIVND (reference sequence). This CDR3 is 15 amino acids long. Written as DNA, the CDR3 is TGTGCCAGTAGTTGGGGTGGAGGATCGGGTTACGAGCAGTACTTC. It specifies CASSWGGGSGYEQYF.

This rearrangement joins TRBV27 to TRBJ2-7; the D is unclear. The V and J ends lost 1 base and 4 bases respectively, with 17 bases between them. This CDR3 is built from 16 residues. Germline values: CDR1 MNHEY, CDR2 SMNVEV (reference sequence). DNA for the CDR3: TGTGCCAGCAGTTTATTGGGCCCCACAGATCCTTACGAGCAGTACTTC. It codes for CASSLLGPTDPYEQYF.

The chain is built from TRBV9 and TRBJ1-1, with TRBD1 identical over 7 bases. Germline V gene sequence: CDR1 SGDLS, CDR2 YYNGEE. CDR3 size: 16 residues. V was clipped by 4 bases and J by 0 bases; unmatched bases: 9. Here the CDR3 reads CASSPSGGSMNTEAFF. As DNA, the CDR3 is TGTGCCAGCAGCCCCTCAGGGGGGAGTATGAACACTGAAGCTTTCTTT.

This clone was recorded only once. The chain uses TRBV29-1 and TRBJ1-1; D may be TRBD1 (5 bases). The CDR3 has 13 residues. Deletions cut 7 bases from V and 0 bases from J, with 12 bases between. The V gene's germline CDR1 is SQVTM and CDR2 ANQGSEA. This chain's CDR3 is CSADPGLNTEAFF. In DNA form, the CDR3 reads TGCAGCGCAGACCCAGGGTTGAACACTGAAGCTTTCTTT.

J is TRBJ2-1 and V is TRBV19; TRBD2 matches at 10 bases. With 10 bases clipped from V and 8 bases from J, the junction kept 8 bases outside the gene matches. In germline, CDR1 is LNHDA, CDR2 SQIVND (reference sequence). The length of the CDR3 is 13 residues. The CDR3 region has the DNA TGTGCCACCCAAGCGGGAGGGCCTGATGAGCAGTTCTTC. Protein sequence: CATQAGGPDEQFF.

The gene calls are TRBV19 and TRBJ2-1; 10 bases agree with TRBD2. Germline V gives CDR1 LNHDA, CDR2 SQIVND (reference sequence). The CDR3 is 14 amino acids. As DNA, the CDR3 is TGTGCGACTAGGGAGCGGGAGGGCCCGAATGAGCAGTTCTTC. This encodes CATREREGPNEQFF. Full variable domain (missing parts from reference TRBV19 and TRBJ2-1): DGGITQSPKYLFRKEGQNVTLSCEQNLNHDAMYWYRQDPGQGLRLIYYSQIVNDFQKGDIAEGYSVSREKKESFPLTVTSAQKNPTAFYLCATREREGPNEQFFGPGTRLTVL.

The V call is TRBV2, the J call TRBJ2-7; 8 nucleotides line up with TRBD1. The CDR3 has 13 residues. V shed 5 bases, J shed 6 bases, and the junction held 6 bases outside the gene matches. Germline CDR1 SNHLY, CDR2 FYNNEI. The CDR3 nucleotides are TGTGCCAGCAGTACAGGGGGGCTGGGCGAGCAGTACTTC. Protein product: CASSTGGLGEQYF. The whole variable domain, filled in from reference TRBV2 and TRBJ2-7, reads EPEVTQTPSHQVTQMGQEVILRCVPISNHLYFYWYRQILGQKVEFLVSFYNNEISEKSEIFDDQFSVERPDGSNFTLKIRSTKLEDSAMYFCASSTGGLGEQYFGPGTRLTVT.

The V gene is TRBV28, the J gene TRBJ2-7; 12 bases are shared with TRBD2. CDR3 length equals 18 residues. Germline loops: CDR1 MDHEN, CDR2 SYDVKM. V shed 5 bases and J 5 bases; nucleotides not matched to a gene: 16. CDR3 DNA sequence: TGTGCCAGCAGTCGCACCCTAGCGGGAGGGCCTGGGGAAGACGAGCAGTACTTC. This codes for CASSRTLAGGPGEDEQYF. The full variable domain, completed using reference TRBV28 and TRBJ2-7, is DVKVTQSSRYLVKRTGEKVFLECVQDMDHENMFWYRQDPGLGLRLIYFSYDVKMKEKGDIPEGYSVSREKKERFSLILESASTNQTSMYLCASSRTLAGGPGEDEQYFGPGTRLTVT.

The rearrangement links TRBV27 to TRBJ1-4; a weak D match, TRBD1 (5 bases). CDR1 MNHEY and CDR2 SMNVEV come from the germline V gene (reference sequence). V was trimmed by 7 bases and J by 3 bases, leaving 18 bases between them. The length of the CDR3 is 16 residues. CDR3 nucleotide sequence: TGTGCCAGCACCTATGGGGGGTGGGCAGCTAATGAAAAACTGTTTTTT. Translation gives CASTYGGWAANEKLFF.

This sequence joins TRBV27 and TRBJ2-1, with 9 bases aligning to TRBD1. CDR3 size: 15 residues. The germline V gene encodes CDR1 MNHEY and CDR2 SMNVEV (reference sequence). Unmatched junction bases numbered 8, after V lost 5 bases and J lost 6 bases. CDR3 DNA: TGTGCCAGCAGTCTAACAGGGGGCGCAGGCAATGAGCAGTTCTTC. Amino acid sequence: CASSLTGGAGNEQFF.

DNA for the CDR3: TGTGCCAGCAGCCCCGCGGTCACAGATACGCAGTATTTT. Amino acid sequence: CASSPAVTDTQYF. The J gene is TRBJ2-3, the V gene TRBV7-8; D not resolved. Trimming removed 5 bases at V and 2 bases at J, with 8 bases between. The germline CDR1 and CDR2 sequences are SGHVS and FQNEAQ. This CDR3 contains 13 residues. The full variable domain, its missing parts supplied by reference TRBV7-8 and TRBJ2-3, is GAGVSQSPRYKVAKRGQDVALRCDPISGHVSLFWYQQALGQGPEFLTYFQNEAQLDKSGLPSDRFFAERPEGSVSTLKIQRTQQEDSAVYLCASSPAVTDTQYFGPGTRLTVL.

As for this clone: This sample includes further DNA sequences coding for the same CDR3. V usage is TRBV9 and J usage is TRBJ1-2, with 8 bases identical to TRBD1. Germline assignment: CDR1 SGDLS and CDR2 YYNGEE. Trimming at V came to 4 bases and at J to 4 bases, leaving 3 bases not matched to a gene. This CDR3 has 13 residues. The CDR3 DNA reads TGTGCCAGCAGCACTACAGGGGGCTATGGCTACACCTTC. It specifies CASSTTGGYGYTF.

Only one count was recorded for this clone. The sample carries other DNA sequences with the same CDR3. The V call is TRBV6-5, the J call TRBJ2-5; weak D call: TRBD1 (5 bases). V dropped 0 bases and J dropped 2 bases, with 7 bases sitting between them. Germline V gene lookup returns CDR1 MNHEY and CDR2 SVGAGI. The length of the CDR3 is 14 residues. CDR3 coding DNA: TGTGCCAGCAGTTACTCTGGGGCACAAGAGACCCAGTACTTC. It codes for CASSYSGAQETQYF.

This clone was picked up a small number of times. The gene calls are TRBV6-6 and TRBJ1-2; D call uncertain. V lost 0 bases and J lost 4, with 9 bases in between. CDR3 length equals 14 residues. The germline CDR1 and CDR2 sequences are MNHNY and SVGAGI (reference sequence). The CDR3 loop reads CASSYSSDSYGYTF. In DNA form, the CDR3 reads TGTGCCAGCAGTTACTCATCAGATTCCTATGGCTACACCTTC.

DNA of the CDR3: TGCGCCAGCAGCCAACAAGCGGGGCCCAATACCTACGAGCAGTACTTC. Protein sequence: CASSQQAGPNTYEQYF. The gene calls are TRBV4-1 and TRBJ2-7, with 7 bases matching TRBD2. The CDR3 covers 16 residues. CDR1 and CDR2 (germline): MGHRA, YSYEKL. Losses at the gene ends were 2 bases for V and 2 bases for J; bases not matched to a gene: 9.

This clone was found once. The gene calls are TRBV11-2 and TRBJ2-7; D not resolved. The CDR3 sequence is 13 residues long. V was clipped by 3 bases and J by 6 bases, with 12 bases between them. The V gene's germline CDR1 is SGHAT and CDR2 FQNNGV. The CDR3 sequence: CASSFDSGREQYF. In nucleotides, the CDR3 is TGTGCCAGCAGCTTCGACTCGGGCCGCGAGCAGTACTTC.

V usage is TRBV9 and J usage is TRBJ2-7; 9 bases line up with TRBD1. Trimming at V came to 5 bases and at J to 3 bases, leaving 9 bases not matched to a gene. Germline V gene lookup returns CDR1 SGDLS and CDR2 YYNGEE. This CDR3 region has 15 residues. CDR3 bases: TGTGCCAGCAGTCCAGGACAGGGGTTTAACTACGAGCAGTACTTC. This translates into CASSPGQGFNYEQYF.

The genes are TRBV27 and TRBJ1-1; D might be TRBD1 (5 bases). Germline CDR1 and CDR2: MNHEY and SMNVEV (reference sequence). The ends were cut back, 4 bases at V and 7 bases at J, with 16 bases in the middle. The CDR3 is 14 residues long. The CDR3 is CASSSVRVGNEAFF. The CDR3 DNA reads as TGTGCCAGCAGTTCTGTCAGGGTAGGTAATGAAGCTTTCTTT.

The table lists this clone with a count of one. The rearrangement joins TRBV29-1 to TRBJ2-3; 8 positions agree with TRBD1. CDR3 length: 15 residues. Unmatched junction bases numbered 14, after V lost 7 bases and J lost 5 bases. The germline CDR1 and CDR2 sequences are SQVTM and ANQGSEA. The CDR3 DNA follows: TGCAGCGCTCCCCAGGGGGCGAATTTGGGAGATACGCAGTATTTT. Translated: CSAPQGANLGDTQYF.

The rearrangement joins TRBV28 to TRBJ2-7; possible D gene TRBD2, 6 bases. Germline-derived CDR1 and CDR2 are MDHEN and SYDVKM. This CDR3 has 14 residues. Trimming took off 7 bases at V and 2 bases at J, with 15 bases between the two ends. This CDR3 is CASTDPGETYEQYF. In nucleotides, the CDR3 is TGTGCCAGCACCGATCCGGGGGAAACCTACGAGCAGTACTTC.

V gene TRBV30 combines with J gene TRBJ1-1; tentatively, D is TRBD1 (6 bases). CDR1 and CDR2 from the germline V gene are GTSNPN and SVGIG (reference sequence). V lost 5 bases to trimming and J lost 8 bases, with 18 bases between them. This CDR3 has 13 residues. The CDR3, as DNA: TGTGCCTGGGTCCTCTATTCAGGGGAGGAAGCTTTCTTT. This encodes CAWVLYSGEEAFF. Full variable domain (missing parts from reference TRBV30 and TRBJ1-1): SQTIHQWPATLVQPVGSPLSLECTVEGTSNPNLYWYRQAAGRGLQLLFYSVGIGQISSEVPQNLSASRPQDRQFILSSKKLLLSDSGFYLCAWVLYSGEEAFFGQGTRLTVV.

This chain connects TRBV6-6 to TRBJ1-4, with 7 nucleotides matching TRBD1. Germline trimming cut 8 bases from V and 5 bases from J; bases unmatched to any gene: 11. The V gene's germline CDR1 is MNHNY and CDR2 SVGAGI (reference sequence). The CDR3 length is 15 residues. The CDR3 DNA reads TGTGCCAGCGACCAGAGGGGGCCAGGAAATGAAAAACTGTTTTTT. It encodes CASDQRGPGNEKLFF.

This clone showed up just a few times. CDR3 protein: CASGGGGNQPQHF. The CDR3 bases are TGTGCCAGCGGAGGGGGCGGAAATCAGCCCCAGCATTTT. The chain carries TRBV25-1 and TRBJ1-5; 7 nucleotides line up with TRBD1. CDR3 length: 13 amino acids. Germline V CDR1 and CDR2: MGHDK, SYGVNS. V was clipped by 8 bases and J by 4 bases; unmatched bases: 5.

The genes are TRBV5-1 and TRBJ2-1, with 8 bases that match TRBD1. The CDR3 loop spans 16 amino acids. Germline V gene sequence: CDR1 SGHRS, CDR2 YFSETQ. V lost 4 bases to trimming and J lost 1 base; unmatched junction nucleotides: 7. This chain's CDR3 is CASSRRNRGSYNEQFF. Written as DNA, the CDR3 is TGCGCCAGCAGCCGAAGAAACAGGGGGTCCTACAATGAGCAGTTCTTC.

The sample holds one count of this clone. This rearrangement joins TRBV7-9 to TRBJ2-6; the match to TRBD1 covers 8 bases. From germline, CDR1 is SEHNR and CDR2 FQNEAQ (reference sequence). V lost 5 bases to trimming and J lost 0 bases; unmatched junction nucleotides: 12. This CDR3 has 19 amino acids. The CDR3 region has the DNA TGTGCCAGCAGCATTCCGGGACAGGCCCTAAACTCTGGGGCCAACGTCCTGACTTTC. This codes for CASSIPGQALNSGANVLTF.